This T cell receptor (beta chain) was observed in a study of blood T cell repertoires in COVID-19. For the study at large: From the United States, Italy and Spain came samples of acute and convalescent COVID-19. The analysed material was cDNA or gDNA that came from T cells, B-cell-depleted T cells, or PBMCs.

Original methodology: How many nucleated cells were present was estimated from reference gene primer amplification. Only in-frame clones appear in the TCRdb table, and some are missing; sequencing was by immunoSEQ multiplex PCR. The V and J calls and clone size are taken from that table; D and trimming were inferred from the DNA. Of 270,000 or so clones listed, roughly 85% are singletons. The V and J ends lost 3 bases and 7 bases respectively, with 16 bases between them. The CDR3 length is 14 residues. Germline CDR1 SGDLS, CDR2 YYNGEE. This clone was counted only a few times. V is TRBV9 and J is TRBJ1-2; D uncertain. Sequences were obtained from peripheral blood. This TCR was recovered from a woman between 18 and 30 years old with acute or convalescent COVID-19. The CDR3 spells CASSASGGPLGYTF. CDR3 nucleotide sequence: TGTGCCAGCAGCGCGAGCGGCGGCCCACTTGGCTACACCTTC.